Following are 26 T cell receptor beta chains from one sample sequenced in a study of beta chain features in type 1 diabetes. The entirety of the isolated RNA underwent reverse transcription, so expressed TCRB transcripts were sequenced. Assay used: immunoSEQ multiplex PCR; TCRdb lists only in-frame clones, some missing. Of about 620,000 clones in the sample, roughly a sixth were seen once. Material for sequencing was naive CD4+ T cells from blood. The receptors here all came from a man in his late teens or twenties in good health.

On this clone itself: The CDR3 carries no conserved terminal phenylalanine or tryptophan, so it likely arises from a read error. The DNA is left out, because the CDR3 cannot be placed on it with certainty; the CDR3 is given as TCRdb lists it. The gene calls are TRBV27 and TRBJ2-7; no DNA check was done on the table's D call, TRBD2. Germline V gene data show CDR1 as MNHEY and CDR2 as SMNVEV (reference sequence). The CDR3 is 12 residues long, ends included. The CDR3 here is CASSETSGRHFL.

This clone was detected a few times. The J gene is TRBJ2-4, the V gene TRBV11-1, with D possibly being TRBD1 or TRBD2 (5 bases each). This CDR3 comprises 19 residues. V dropped 5 bases and J dropped 0 bases, with 23 bases sitting between them. Germline assignment: CDR1 SGHAT and CDR2 FQDESV (reference sequence). The DNA of the CDR3 is TGTGCCAGCAGCCTTGACTCGAGAGTGGGGGTTTTAGCCAAAAACATTCAGTACTTC. Its protein is CASSLDSRVGVLAKNIQYF.

This clone was picked up a small number of times. The gene calls are TRBV29-1 and TRBJ2-3; D remains ambiguous. From germline, CDR1 is SQVTM and CDR2 ANQGSEA. Trimming removed 6 bases from V and 6 bases from J, with 10 bases in between. This CDR3 is 11 amino acids long. This CDR3 is CSVAVGDTQYF. CDR3 sequence (DNA): TGCAGCGTGGCGGTTGGGGATACGCAGTATTTT.

This clone was observed a few times. J is TRBJ2-5 and V is TRBV11-1; 12 nucleotides match TRBD1. The junction had 9 bases not matched to a gene; V was cut back by 5 bases and J by 5 bases. The germline V gene encodes CDR1 SGHAT and CDR2 FQDESV (reference sequence). This CDR3 is 16 amino acids long. As DNA, the CDR3 is TGTGCCAGCAGCGCCGGGACAGGGGGCAAGTATGAGACCCAGTACTTC. Protein: CASSAGTGGKYETQYF.

The rearrangement uses TRBV19 and TRBJ2-5; D possibly corresponds to TRBD2 (5 bases). CDR1 is LNHDA, CDR2 SQIVND, per germline (reference sequence). Deletions cut 3 bases from V and 0 bases from J, with 14 bases between. The CDR3 totals 16 residues. The CDR3 here is CASSMKEAPYQETQYF. CDR3 nucleotides: TGTGCCAGTAGTATGAAGGAGGCCCCGTACCAAGAGACCCAGTACTTC.

This clone has just a few counts. The rearrangement links TRBV7-8 to TRBJ1-5; 7 bases map to TRBD1. Per the germline V gene, CDR1 is SGHVS and CDR2 is FQNEAQ. This CDR3 contains 14 residues. V shed 5 bases and J 2 bases; nucleotides not matched to a gene: 3. CDR3 bases: TGTGCCAGCAGCCCTACAGGGGGCAATCAGCCCCAGCATTTT. Its translation is CASSPTGGNQPQHF. The full variable domain, in which reference TRBV7-8 and TRBJ1-5 provide the parts outside the CDR3, is GAGVSQSPRYKVAKRGQDVALRCDPISGHVSLFWYQQALGQGPEFLTYFQNEAQLDKSGLPSDRFFAERPEGSVSTLKIQRTQQEDSAVYLCASSPTGGNQPQHFGDGTRLSIL.

The chain carries TRBV30 and TRBJ2-5; D is possibly TRBD1 or TRBD2 (5 bases each). Matching the DNA end better, TRBJ2-7 makes the J call doubtful. The CDR3 spans 12 residues. Germline CDR1 is GTSNPN and CDR2 is SVGIG (reference sequence). This CDR3 is CAWSVRGREQYF. The CDR3 DNA follows: TGTGCCTGGAGTGTAAGGGGACGCGAGCAGTACTTC.

This chain links TRBV6-6 with TRBJ2-7, with D uncertain. CDR3 length: 15 residues. Trimming stripped 6 bases from V and 2 bases from J, with 17 bases between. The germline gives CDR1 MNHNY, CDR2 SVGAGI (reference sequence). CDR3 nucleotides: TGTGCCAGCAGCCAACTGGGTCCAGTCCCCTACGAGCAGTACTTC. Its translation is CASSQLGPVPYEQYF.

The chain uses TRBV9 and TRBJ1-5; the D is unclear. Germline CDR1 SGDLS, CDR2 YYNGEE. V lost 2 bases, J lost 9 bases, and 6 bases lay in between. There are 11 residues in the CDR3. CDR3 sequence: CASSVDRPQHF. As DNA, the CDR3 is TGTGCCAGCAGCGTCGACCGGCCCCAGCATTTT. Using reference TRBV9 and TRBJ1-5 for the parts outside the CDR3, the full variable domain is DSGVTQTPKHLITATGQRVTLRCSPRSGDLSVYWYQQSLDQGLQFLIQYYNGEERAKGNILERFSAQQFPDLHSELNLSSLELGDSALYFCASSVDRPQHFGDGTRLSIL.

This clone has more than one count but fewer than ten. V and J are TRBV7-2 and TRBJ2-1; 9 nucleotides agree with TRBD2. Germline V gives CDR1 SGHTA, CDR2 FQGNSA. This CDR3 is 14 amino acids long. The V segment lost 4 bases and the J segment 7 bases; nucleotides outside the gene matches: 5. CDR3 sequence: CASSWSSGRNEQFF. In DNA form, the CDR3 reads TGTGCCAGCAGCTGGAGTAGCGGGAGAAATGAGCAGTTCTTC.

The V and J genes are TRBV6-1 and TRBJ1-1; tentatively, D is TRBD1 (5 bases). The length of the CDR3 is 15 residues. CDR1 is MNHNS and CDR2 is SASEGT in the germline V gene. V was cut by 4 bases and J by 0 bases, with 12 bases left in between. CDR3: CASSAGRAMNTEAFF. CDR3 DNA: TGTGCCAGCAGTGCAGGGAGGGCAATGAACACTGAAGCTTTCTTT.

This clone was recorded once. The junction differs from germline at one of its ends, possibly a read error. This sequence joins TRBV5-4 and TRBJ2-2, with unresolved D. CDR1 and CDR2 (germline): SGHNT, YYREEE (reference sequence). The CDR3 covers 15 residues. The CDR3 nucleotides are TGCGCCAGCAGCCAAGGTGGGACGAACACCGGGGAGCTGTTTTTT. This translates into CASSQGGTNTGELFF.

The chain combines TRBV6-5 with TRBJ2-7, with TRBD1 matching over 7 bases. The J segment lost 3 bases and the V segment lost 0 bases, leaving 5 bases of the junction unmatched. The V gene's germline CDR1 is MNHEY and CDR2 SVGAGI. This CDR3 comprises 15 residues. CDR3 loop: CASSYSRGLFYEQYF. CDR3 sequence (DNA): TGTGCCAGCAGTTACTCTAGGGGGCTATTCTACGAGCAGTACTTC.

In this sample, this clone turned up a few times. The chain recombines TRBV19 with TRBJ2-4; D possibly corresponds to TRBD2 (5 bases). This CDR3 is 16 amino acids long. Germline V gene lookup returns CDR1 LNHDA and CDR2 SQIVND (reference sequence). V was trimmed by 3 bases and J by 0 bases, leaving 12 bases between them. For the CDR3, the DNA is TGTGCCAGTAGTATGGGGAGCGGATTAGCCAAAAACATTCAGTACTTC. Protein product: CASSMGSGLAKNIQYF. Supplemented by reference TRBV19 and TRBJ2-4, the full variable domain reads DGGITQSPKYLFRKEGQNVTLSCEQNLNHDAMYWYRQDPGQGLRLIYYSQIVNDFQKGDIAEGYSVSREKKESFPLTVTSAQKNPTAFYLCASSMGSGLAKNIQYFGAGTRLSVL.

In this sample, this clone turned up a few times. This chain joins TRBV2 and TRBJ1-4; 8 bases map to TRBD1. The germline V gene has CDR1 SNHLY and CDR2 FYNNEI. The CDR3 loop spans 14 amino acids. J gave up 7 bases and V 8 bases, and 9 bases lay outside the gene matches. The CDR3 coding sequence is TGTGCCAGCTCCCCCAGGGGGCGGAGTGAAAAACTGTTTTTT. This translates into CASSPRGRSEKLFF.

This clone has just a few counts. This chain connects TRBV11-1 to TRBJ2-2; D perhaps matches TRBD1 (6 bases). The CDR3 runs 16 residues. CDR1 SGHAT and CDR2 FQDESV come from the germline V gene (reference sequence). Trimming took 5 bases from V and 4 from J, leaving 17 bases between them. This chain's CDR3 is CASSLGQLRGTGELFF. The CDR3 bases are TGTGCCAGCAGCCTTGGACAGCTGCGAGGCACCGGGGAGCTGTTTTTT.

This chain uses TRBV27 with TRBJ2-7, with TRBD2 matching over 8 bases. The germline V gene encodes CDR1 MNHEY and CDR2 SMNVEV (reference sequence). Trimming at V came to 3 bases and at J to 8 bases, leaving 15 bases not matched to a gene. This CDR3 region has 16 residues. The CDR3 DNA follows: TGTGCCAGCAGTTTCTCCGGGACTAGTTACCGGTTGCAGCAGTACTTC. It translates to CASSFSGTSYRLQQYF.

This clone appeared a few times. This sequence joins TRBV29-1 and TRBJ2-1; the match to TRBD2 covers 10 bases. J was trimmed by 7 bases and V by 4 bases; bases with no gene match: 7. Germline CDR1 and CDR2: SQVTM and ANQGSEA. The CDR3 extends over 14 amino acids. CDR3 nucleotide sequence: TGCAGCGTTGGTAGGAGACTAGCGGGTAATGAGCAGTTCTTC. Translated, it gives CSVGRRLAGNEQFF.

The rearrangement links TRBV7-9 to TRBJ2-7; a possible D gene is TRBD1 (5 bases). The CDR3 length is 14 residues. Trimming removed 11 bases at V and 0 bases at J, with 17 bases between. The V gene's germline CDR1 is SEHNR and CDR2 FQNEAQ (reference sequence). CDR3 bases: TGTGCCTCATCAGACAGAAACACCTCCTACGAGCAGTACTTC. Residues: CASSDRNTSYEQYF.

The rearrangement joins TRBV23-1 to TRBJ1-1; no clear D gene. TRBV23-1 is sorted into the ORF group, with uncertain function. The CDR3 contains 19 residues. V lost 1 base to trimming and J lost 0 bases, with 21 bases between them. The CDR3 region has the DNA TGCGCCAGCAGTCAATTAGTAGGCAGGTCGGGCTCAGTGAACACTGAAGCTTTCTTT. Its translation is CASSQLVGRSGSVNTEAFF.

This clone was observed a few times. The chain recombines TRBV15 with TRBJ1-1, with D unclear. Per germline, CDR1 LNHNV and CDR2 YYDKDF (reference sequence). The CDR3 is 13 residues long. Trimming pared 8 bases from V and 1 base from J, leaving 11 bases between. CDR3 DNA sequence: TGTGCCACCTCCCTCCAGAAGAACACTGAAGCTTTCTTT. Its translation is CATSLQKNTEAFF.

The V gene is TRBV30, the J gene TRBJ1-4; D is unclear. Germline CDR1 reads GTSNPN; CDR2 reads SVGIG (reference sequence). The CDR3 runs 14 residues. Trimming removed 0 bases from V and 3 bases from J, with 8 bases in between. DNA of the CDR3: TGTGCCTGGAGTGTGCGGATTCCTAATGAAAAACTGTTTTTT. Its translation: CAWSVRIPNEKLFF.

This clone was found a few times. The chain combines TRBV18 with TRBJ1-4, with 8 bases lining up with TRBD1. V was clipped by 1 base and J by 5 bases; unmatched bases: 0. The CDR3 extends over 14 amino acids. CDR1 is KGHSH and CDR2 is LQKENI in the germline V gene. CDR3 in DNA: TGTGCCAGCTCACCACGGACAGGGAATGAAAAACTGTTTTTT. Protein product: CASSPRTGNEKLFF. Filled out from reference TRBV18 and TRBJ1-4, the complete variable domain reads NAGVMQNPRHLVRRRGQEARLRCSPMKGHSHVYWYRQLPEEGLKFMVYLQKENIIDESGMPKERFSAEFPKEGPSILRIQQVVRGDSAAYFCASSPRTGNEKLFFGSGTQLSVL.

This clone was seen only a few times. This rearrangement joins TRBV5-1 to TRBJ1-1; TRBD1 might be the D (5 bases). V was clipped by 4 bases and J by 1 base, with 14 bases between them. The CDR3 length is 15 residues. The germline gives CDR1 SGHRS, CDR2 YFSETQ. The CDR3 is CASSPDSNPNTEAFF. CDR3 nucleotides: TGCGCCAGCAGCCCAGACAGCAACCCGAACACTGAAGCTTTCTTT.

This clone was observed a handful of times. This chain links TRBV11-2 with TRBJ1-1, with 8 bases lining up with TRBD1. J gave up 5 bases and V 5 bases, and 10 bases lay outside the gene matches. Germline CDR1 and CDR2: SGHAT and FQNNGV. The CDR3 loop spans 15 amino acids. The CDR3 nucleotides are TGTGCCAGCAGCGCCCCGACAGGGGTTGCGACTGAAGCTTTCTTT. Its translation: CASSAPTGVATEAFF.

The chain uses TRBV19 and TRBJ1-2, with no clear D. Germline CDR1 is LNHDA and CDR2 is SQIVND (reference sequence). The CDR3 length is 14 residues. The ends were cut back, 7 bases at V and 4 bases at J, with 16 bases in the middle. CDR3 residues: CASKATGLTYGYTF. The CDR3 DNA reads as TGTGCCAGTAAGGCCACCGGTCTAACCTATGGCTACACCTTC.